These 32 T cell receptor beta chains share one sample of origin, sequenced in a study of cytomegalovirus exposure and HLA in healthy donors. In the PCR, 60 Vbeta and 13 Jbeta primers were used. Sequencing used immunoSEQ multiplex PCR; TCRdb keeps in-frame clones, though not all of them. The table shows fewer than 250,000 clones, with less than 80% occurring only once. Sequenced sample: PBMCs. These receptors were obtained from a girl aged 2-10 years in good health and CMV-seronegative.

V is TRBV7-9 and J is TRBJ2-7; 8 nucleotides align to TRBD1. Germline trimming cut 4 bases from V and 5 bases from J; bases unmatched to any gene: 7. The germline V gene encodes CDR1 SEHNR and CDR2 FQNEAQ (reference sequence). The CDR3 is 14 amino acids. CDR3 nucleotides: TGTGCCAGCAGCTCAGAGGACAGGGTGCACGAGCAGTACTTC. Protein product: CASSSEDRVHEQYF.

The chain couples TRBV7-9 to TRBJ1-2, with a possible D match to TRBD1 (6 bases). Trimming cost V 5 bases and J 8 bases, with 18 bases left between them. In germline, CDR1 is SEHNR, CDR2 FQNEAQ (reference sequence). The CDR3 is 14 amino acids. The CDR3 sequence is CASSLTQGRGGYTF. The CDR3 DNA reads TGTGCCAGCAGCCTGACCCAGGGGAGAGGAGGCTACACCTTC. The full variable domain, completed using reference TRBV7-9 and TRBJ1-2, is DTGVSQNPRHKITKRGQNVTFRCDPISEHNRLYWYRQTLGQGPEFLTYFQNEAQLEKSRLLSDRFSAERPKGSFSTLEIQRTEQGDSAMYLCASSLTQGRGGYTFGSGTRLTVV.

The sample holds one count of this clone. This CDR3 reads CASSLGGSLFYEQYF. In DNA, the CDR3 is TGTGCCAGCAGCTTAGGAGGGTCCCTTTTCTACGAGCAGTACTTC. The chain couples TRBV11-2 to TRBJ2-7, with a tentative D call TRBD2 (5 bases). Germline lookup yields CDR1 SGHAT and CDR2 FQNNGV. The germline V and J ends were trimmed by 1 base and 3 bases, with 13 bases remaining between them. This CDR3 is built from 15 residues.

This clone has a single count. The genes are TRBV4-1 and TRBJ1-3; 7 nucleotides align to TRBD1. Germline CDR1 reads MGHRA; CDR2 reads YSYEKL. CDR3 length: 15 amino acids. Trimming at V came to 3 bases and at J to 0 bases, leaving 2 bases not matched to a gene. CDR3 amino acids: CASSQGQISGNTIYF. The CDR3 region has the DNA TGCGCCAGCAGCCAGGGACAGATCTCTGGAAACACCATATATTTT.

This rearrangement joins TRBV30 to TRBJ2-1, with TRBD2 matching over 7 bases. Germline values: CDR1 GTSNPN, CDR2 SVGIG (reference sequence). The V gene end was trimmed by 7 bases and the J gene end by 4 bases; junction bases not matched to a gene: 7. The CDR3 sequence is 13 residues long. CDR3 loop: CASSGLFYNEQFF. CDR3 in DNA: TGTGCCTCCTCGGGACTATTTTACAATGAGCAGTTCTTC.

The CDR3 DNA reads as TGTGCCACCAGCAGAGGTAGGGGGCAGGACACTGAAGCTTTCTTT. This codes for CATSRGRGQDTEAFF. The genes are TRBV15 and TRBJ1-1; TRBD1 matches at 7 bases. The CDR3 length is 15 residues. Germline-derived CDR1 and CDR2 are LNHNV and YYDKDF (reference sequence). V trimming: 1 base; J trimming: 3 bases; junction bases outside the gene matches: 5.

This sequence joins TRBV18 and TRBJ2-4; 7 nucleotides agree with TRBD2. Germline CDR1 and CDR2: KGHSH and LQKENI. CDR3 size: 14 residues. The J segment lost 5 bases and the V segment lost 4 bases, leaving 5 bases of the junction unmatched. In DNA, the CDR3 is TGTGCCAGCTCACTGGGGACTATGGAAAACATTCAGTACTTC. It specifies CASSLGTMENIQYF.

V is TRBV25-1 and J is TRBJ1-6; 7 positions agree with TRBD1. Germline V gene sequence: CDR1 MGHDK, CDR2 SYGVNS. Trimming at V came to 2 bases and at J to 7 bases, leaving 5 bases not matched to a gene. The CDR3 sequence is 15 residues long. CDR3 nucleotides: TGTGCCAGCAGTGAAACCGGGACAGCCAATTCACCCCTCCACTTT. Amino acid sequence: CASSETGTANSPLHF.

J is TRBJ1-5 and V is TRBV12-2; TRBD1 was called by the table and not checked on the DNA. TRBV12-2 is assigned pseudogene status. This CDR3 has 15 residues. DNA for the CDR3: TGTGCAAGTCGCTTTTCGGACAGGGGAGGACAGCCCCAGCATTTT. Translating gives CASRFSDRGGQPQHF.

This clone appeared once. The chain employs TRBV5-1 and TRBJ1-4; TRBD1 agrees at 8 bases. V gave up 4 bases and J gave up 8 bases; unmatched junction bases: 7. Germline V gene lookup returns CDR1 SGHRS and CDR2 YFSETQ. The CDR3 totals 14 residues. CDR3 protein: CASSDRDRREKLFF. The CDR3 nucleotides are TGCGCCAGCAGCGACCGGGACAGGCGGGAAAAACTGTTTTTT.

This clone was observed a handful of times. This sequence joins TRBV18 and TRBJ2-7; D uncertain. CDR3 length equals 17 residues. The germline CDR1 and CDR2 sequences are KGHSH and LQKENI. The V and J ends lost 3 bases and 0 bases respectively, with 18 bases between them. CDR3 sequence (DNA): TGTGCCAGCTCACCGATCACAGACCGATCGAGCTCCTACGAGCAGTACTTC. This codes for CASSPITDRSSSYEQYF.

This clone has just one count. V usage is TRBV6-1 and J usage is TRBJ2-3; D is perhaps TRBD2 (5 bases). Trimming cost V 6 bases and J 0 bases, with 13 bases left between them. The CDR3 consists of 15 residues. Germline assignment: CDR1 MNHNS and CDR2 SASEGT. DNA for the CDR3: TGTGCCAGCAGCGATAGCGTTACTAGCACAGATACGCAGTATTTT. It is translated as CASSDSVTSTDTQYF.

The CDR3 nucleotides read TGTGCCAGCACCGGAAGGGGACAGGGAGGCACTGAAGCTTTCTTT. This codes for CASTGRGQGGTEAFF. V usage is TRBV7-2 and J usage is TRBJ1-1, with TRBD1 matching over 9 bases. Germline assignment: CDR1 SGHTA and CDR2 FQGNSA. The CDR3 is made up of 15 amino acids. The ends lost 7 bases at V and 4 bases at J; junction bases unmatched: 10.

The V gene is TRBV6-4, the J gene TRBJ2-7; TRBD1 agrees at 9 bases. The CDR3 covers 20 residues. V lost 2 bases and J lost 4; bases outside the gene matches: 21. The germline V gene encodes CDR1 MRHNA and CDR2 SNTAGT. CDR3 DNA sequence: TGTGCCAGCAGTGACCCCGTTGAGGGGTACAGGGGGCTAGTAGAGTACGAGCAGTACTTC. This translates into CASSDPVEGYRGLVEYEQYF.

The table lists this clone with a count of one. The gene calls are TRBV30 and TRBJ2-7, with 7 bases identical to TRBD2. J was trimmed by 3 bases and V by 4 bases; bases with no gene match: 6. The germline V gene has CDR1 GTSNPN and CDR2 SVGIG (reference sequence). The CDR3 is 13 residues long. The CDR3 coding sequence is TGTGCCTGGAAGGTTAGCGGGCACTACGAGCAGTACTTC. It translates to CAWKVSGHYEQYF.

The chain carries TRBV29-1 and TRBJ2-4; tentative D call: TRBD2 (7 bases). Trimming cost V 6 bases and J 6 bases, with 15 bases left between them. Per the germline V gene, CDR1 is SQVTM and CDR2 is ANQGSEA. The CDR3 spans 13 residues. DNA for the CDR3: TGCAGCGTGGGGGGGGGCACGGGAAACATTCAGTACTTC. It specifies CSVGGGTGNIQYF.

CDR3 coding DNA: TGTGCCAGCCTTTCCGACAGGGGCACTGAAGCTTTCTTT. This gives the protein CASLSDRGTEAFF. V gene TRBV2 combines with J gene TRBJ1-1, with TRBD1 matching 8 bases. The V gene end was trimmed by 8 bases and the J gene end by 4 bases; junction bases not matched to a gene: 6. This CDR3 comprises 13 residues. CDR1 is SNHLY and CDR2 is FYNNEI in the germline V gene.

V gene TRBV9 combines with J gene TRBJ1-2, with no clear D. Deletions cut 7 bases from V and 0 bases from J, with 13 bases between. The CDR3 has 14 residues. Germline CDR1 SGDLS, CDR2 YYNGEE. The CDR3 reads CASGLDVPNYGYTF. For the CDR3, the DNA is TGTGCCAGCGGACTCGATGTCCCTAACTATGGCTACACCTTC.

The chain is built from TRBV18 and TRBJ2-1, with 7 bases matching TRBD2. The V and J ends lost 0 bases and 3 bases, in that order; junction bases with no gene match: 2. CDR1 and CDR2 from the germline V gene are KGHSH and LQKENI. This CDR3 is built from 15 residues. The CDR3 loop reads CASSPPGEGYNEQFF. The CDR3 bases are TGTGCCAGCTCACCACCAGGGGAGGGCTACAATGAGCAGTTCTTC.

This chain joins TRBV5-1 and TRBJ2-7; 8 positions agree with TRBD2. CDR3 length equals 17 residues. V lost 4 bases to trimming and J lost 3 bases; unmatched junction nucleotides: 15. Germline V gene data show CDR1 as SGHRS and CDR2 as YFSETQ. The CDR3 nucleotides are TGCGCCAGCAGCCCACCCGCCAGCGGGAGTGGGGGCTACGAGCAGTACTTC. This codes for CASSPPASGSGGYEQYF.

In this sample, this clone turned up once. The genes are TRBV13 and TRBJ2-7, with a weak D call TRBD2 (5 bases). V was shortened by 6 bases and J by 6 bases, with 15 bases between the two germline ends. The germline CDR1 and CDR2 sequences are PRHDT and FYEKMQ (reference sequence). This CDR3 is 13 amino acids long. In DNA, the CDR3 is TGTGCCAGCAGGCTCCGGGGATCCCCCGAGCAGTACTTC. Its protein product is CASRLRGSPEQYF.

This clone came up once. The rearrangement uses TRBV27 and TRBJ1-2, with 10 bases that match TRBD1. V was clipped by 5 bases and J by 6 bases; unmatched bases: 6. CDR1 and CDR2 (germline): MNHEY, SMNVEV (reference sequence). There are 14 residues in the CDR3. Written as DNA, the CDR3 is TGTGCCAGCAGTCCCACCGGGACAGGGGATGGCTACACCTTC. As protein: CASSPTGTGDGYTF.

The chain recombines TRBV10-1 with TRBJ2-5; 8 bases are shared with TRBD2. Germline assignment: CDR1 WNHNN and CDR2 SYGVQD (reference sequence). V shed 3 bases, J shed 4 bases, and the junction held 7 bases outside the gene matches. This CDR3 is built from 15 residues. CDR3 DNA sequence: TGCGCCAGCAGTGATTCAAGCGGGGGCGTAGAGACCCAGTACTTC. It translates to CASSDSSGGVETQYF.

The rearrangement uses TRBV18 and TRBJ2-2; a weak D match, TRBD2 (5 bases). The CDR3 extends over 18 amino acids. CDR1 and CDR2 (germline): KGHSH, LQKENI. Trimming took off 0 bases at V and 3 bases at J, with 17 bases between the two ends. This CDR3 reads CASSPPLPERTYTGELFF. DNA of the CDR3: TGTGCCAGCTCACCACCTTTGCCGGAGCGGACCTACACCGGGGAGCTGTTTTTT. Full variable domain (remainder filled in from reference TRBV18 and TRBJ2-2): NAGVMQNPRHLVRRRGQEARLRCSPMKGHSHVYWYRQLPEEGLKFMVYLQKENIIDESGMPKERFSAEFPKEGPSILRIQQVVRGDSAAYFCASSPPLPERTYTGELFFGEGSRLTVL.

This chain links TRBV6-6 with TRBJ2-3; the match to TRBD1 covers 8 bases. Germline loops: CDR1 MNHNY, CDR2 SVGAGI (reference sequence). V shed 2 bases, J shed 3 bases, and the junction held 7 bases outside the gene matches. There are 16 residues in the CDR3. CDR3 DNA: TGTGCCAGCAGTTACCCCCCAGGGGGCAGAACAGATACGCAGTATTTT. Translating gives CASSYPPGGRTDTQYF.

The chain links TRBV2 to TRBJ1-2; 7 bases are shared with TRBD1. Germline lookup yields CDR1 SNHLY and CDR2 FYNNEI. CDR3 length: 15 amino acids. With V trimmed by 6 bases and J by 8 bases, 15 bases remained unmatched. The CDR3 sequence is CASSVDREVAKGYTF. In DNA form, the CDR3 reads TGTGCCAGCAGCGTAGACAGGGAGGTGGCAAAGGGCTACACCTTC. Combining the CDR3 with reference TRBV2 and TRBJ1-2 gives the whole variable domain EPEVTQTPSHQVTQMGQEVILRCVPISNHLYFYWYRQILGQKVEFLVSFYNNEISEKSEIFDDQFSVERPDGSNFTLKIRSTKLEDSAMYFCASSVDREVAKGYTFGSGTRLTVV.

Only a few counts were recorded for this clone. The chain joins TRBV10-3 to TRBJ2-3; 7 nucleotides match TRBD1. CDR1 and CDR2 (germline): ENHRY, SYGVKD. Losses at the gene ends were 11 bases for V and 3 bases for J; bases not matched to a gene: 8. The CDR3 is 13 residues long. CDR3: CAESGTATDTQYF. The CDR3 coding sequence is TGTGCCGAATCCGGGACAGCTACAGATACGCAGTATTTT.

This clone has only a few counts. The gene calls are TRBV29-1 and TRBJ1-3; tentatively, D is TRBD1 (6 bases). V lost 1 base, J lost 4 bases, and 11 bases lay in between. The CDR3 sequence is 14 residues long. The germline gives CDR1 SQVTM, CDR2 ANQGSEA. CDR3 protein: CSVEATGSGNTIYF. Written as DNA, the CDR3 is TGCAGCGTTGAAGCCACAGGGTCGGGAAACACCATATATTTT.

The chain employs TRBV2 and TRBJ1-1, with D hard to call. The CDR3 runs to 13 residues. Germline V gene lookup returns CDR1 SNHLY and CDR2 FYNNEI. Trimming stripped 2 bases from V and 0 bases from J, with 4 bases between. CDR3 coding DNA: TGTGCCAGCAGTGAATCTGTGAACACTGAAGCTTTCTTT. Encoded protein: CASSESVNTEAFF.

V usage is TRBV27 and J usage is TRBJ1-5; D uncertain. Germline values: CDR1 MNHEY, CDR2 SMNVEV (reference sequence). This CDR3 region has 14 residues. V gave up 0 bases and J gave up 4 bases, with 7 bases separating them. CDR3 in amino acids: CASSLSPSNQPQHF. CDR3 nucleotides: TGTGCCAGCAGTTTATCCCCCAGTAATCAGCCCCAGCATTTT.

J is TRBJ2-7 and V is TRBV5-1, with D tentatively TRBD2 (5 bases). The CDR3 spans 13 residues. Germline V CDR1 and CDR2: SGHRS, YFSETQ. Trimming pared 0 bases from V and 2 bases from J, leaving 6 bases between. CDR3 sequence: CASSLDGTYEQYF. For the CDR3, the DNA is TGCGCCAGCAGCTTGGACGGGACCTACGAGCAGTACTTC.

This rearrangement joins TRBV6-5 to TRBJ2-1; 9 nucleotides line up with TRBD1. V gave up 6 bases and J gave up 8 bases; unmatched junction bases: 5. CDR3 size: 13 residues. From germline, CDR1 is MNHEY and CDR2 SVGAGI. The CDR3 DNA follows: TGTGCCAGCAGACAGGGGGCCCTCGATGAGCAGTTCTTC. Encoded protein: CASRQGALDEQFF.